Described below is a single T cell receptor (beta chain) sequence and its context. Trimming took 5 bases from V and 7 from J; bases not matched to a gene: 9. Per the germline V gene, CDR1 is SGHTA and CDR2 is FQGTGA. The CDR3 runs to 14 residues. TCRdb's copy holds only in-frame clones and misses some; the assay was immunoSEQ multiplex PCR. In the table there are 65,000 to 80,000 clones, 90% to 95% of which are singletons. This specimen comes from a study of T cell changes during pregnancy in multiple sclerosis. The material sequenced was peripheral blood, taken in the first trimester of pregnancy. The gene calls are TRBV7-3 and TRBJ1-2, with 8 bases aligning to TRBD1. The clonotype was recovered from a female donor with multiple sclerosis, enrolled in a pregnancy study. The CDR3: CASSPEQGARGYTF. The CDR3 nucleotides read TGTGCCAGCAGCCCCGAGCAGGGGGCTCGTGGCTACACCTTC.